This T cell receptor beta chain comes out of a study of blood T cell repertoires in COVID-19. The CDR3 consists of 14 residues. Germline V gives CDR1 SGHRS, CDR2 YFSETQ. With 2 bases removed from V and 5 bases from J, the gap between germline ends came to 11 bases. Libraries were prepared by immunoSEQ multiplex PCR; TCRdb keeps only in-frame clonotypes and omits some of them. The table records 120,000 or so clones, about 88% of them present only once. This clone was picked up a small number of times. The sequence was obtained from a woman older than 75 with acute or convalescent COVID-19. The chain employs TRBV5-1 and TRBJ2-1, with D perhaps matching TRBD1 (7 bases). The sample consisted of peripheral blood. This CDR3 is CASSFRGVDNEQFF. The CDR3 nucleotides are TGCGCCAGCAGCTTCAGGGGGGTGGACAATGAGCAGTTCTTC.